Reported below is one T cell receptor beta chain. This sample was taken from a study of regulatory T cells in long-lasting Graves disease. The CDR3 totals 15 residues. Deletions cut 2 bases from V and 0 bases from J, with 11 bases between. The V gene's germline CDR1 is SGHKS and CDR2 YYEKEE (reference sequence). TCR beta libraries were built with iRepertoire HTBI primers and Arm-PCR of CDR3 regions. TCRdb reanalysed the multiplex PCR reads using MiXCR and keeps one entry per CDR3 protein. This table holds over 500,000 distinct CDR3 sequences, about 15% found once. Time point given: newly diagnosed GD, antithyroid drugs for less than 3 months. The TCR library was prepared using RNA isolated from PBMCs. The same data also contributed to another study, on T cells in Graves' hyperthyroidism and ophthalmopathy.

The sequenced sample was peripheral blood mononuclear cells (PBMCs), obtained at new diagnosis, from a patient treated with antithyroid drugs. The V gene is TRBV5-5, the J gene TRBJ1-2; a possible D gene is TRBD1 (6 bases). The clonotype originates from a man younger than 30 with Graves disease. The CDR3 sequence: CASSFRDTSNYGYTF. For the CDR3, the DNA is TGTGCCAGCAGCTTCCGGGACACCTCTAACTATGGCTACACCTTC. The full variable domain, completed using reference TRBV5-5 and TRBJ1-2, is DAGVTQSPTHLIKTRGQQVTLRCSPISGHKSVSWYQQVLGQGPQFIFQYYEKEERGRGNFPDRFSARQFPNYSSELNVNALLLGDSALYLCASSFRDTSNYGYTFGSGTRLTVV.